This is a list of T cell receptor beta chains from one sample in a study of blood T cell repertoires in COVID-19. Sequencing used immunoSEQ multiplex PCR; TCRdb keeps in-frame clones, though not all of them. The table has 250,000 to 300,000 clones, approximately 91% seen once. The sequenced sample was peripheral blood. The receptors shown here come from a woman aged 40 to 50 who had recovered from COVID-19. CDR3s include the opening cysteine and the closing phenylalanine or tryptophan. D genes are given only for firm matches. Size is stated for part of the rows, as once, few or many counts, or as a class when the clone is expanded.

cdr3_aa cdr3_nt d_call clone_size j_call v_call
CASRDFYEQYF TGTGCCAGCAGGGACTTCTACGAGCAGTACTTC NA NA TRBJ2-7 TRBV2
CASSPTPQGAQLFGYTF TGTGCCAGCAGCCCGACACCTCAGGGGGCCCAACTATTTGGCTACACCTTC TRBD1 once TRBJ1-2 TRBV9
CASRGSEQFF TGTGCCAGCAGGGGGAGTGAGCAGTTCTTC NA NA TRBJ2-1 TRBV12-3/TRBV12-4
CASSQDAGTTYEQYF TGTGCCAGCAGCCAAGATGCCGGGACAACCTACGAGCAGTACTTC NA NA TRBJ2-7 TRBV3-1/TRBV3-2
CATSRALGQGVETQYF TGTGCCACCAGCAGAGCCCTCGGACAGGGGGTAGAGACCCAGTACTTC TRBD1 NA TRBJ2-5 TRBV15
CAISESTGYGYTF TGTGCCATCAGTGAGTCGACAGGGTATGGCTACACCTTC TRBD1 NA TRBJ1-2 TRBV10-3
CASSWGESNTGELFF TGCGCCAGCAGCTGGGGGGAGTCGAACACCGGGGAGCTGTTTTTT NA NA TRBJ2-2 TRBV5-1
CASSPGQGGTEAFF TGTGCCAGCTCACCGGGGCAGGGAGGGACTGAAGCTTTCTTT NA NA TRBJ1-1 TRBV18
CASSPLAGNNYGYTF TGTGCCAGCAGTCCCCTGGCAGGGAATAACTATGGCTACACCTTC NA NA TRBJ1-2 TRBV6-4
CASSIGAGLTGIGELFF TGTGCCAGTAGTATAGGGGCGGGCCTCACGGGGATCGGGGAGCTGTTTTTT NA NA TRBJ2-2 TRBV19
CASSPPGQRNSPLHF TGTGCCAGCAGCCCTCCGGGACAGCGCAATTCACCCCTCCACTTT TRBD1 NA TRBJ1-6 TRBV6-6
CATSDPKQGAIGELFF TGTGCCACCAGTGACCCAAAGCAGGGGGCGATCGGGGAGCTGTTTTTT TRBD1 once TRBJ2-2 TRBV24-1
CASSPRGQGEKLFF TGTGCCAGCAGCCCCAGGGGTCAGGGCGAAAAACTGTTTTTT NA NA TRBJ1-4 TRBV5-6
CASSQEYTSYGYTF TGTGCCAGCAGCCAAGAGTATACAAGCTATGGCTACACCTTC NA NA TRBJ1-2 TRBV3-1/TRBV3-2
CSVEDPSGSSYNEQFF TGCAGCGTTGAAGATCCCAGCGGGAGCTCCTACAATGAGCAGTTCTTC TRBD2 NA TRBJ2-1 TRBV29-1
CASSQSTGNSPLHF TGTGCCAGCAGCCAATCGACAGGGAATTCACCCCTCCACTTT TRBD1 few TRBJ1-6 TRBV3-1/TRBV3-2
CASRTDYGYTF TGTGCCAGCAGGACAGATTATGGCTACACCTTC NA NA TRBJ1-2 TRBV28
CASSDGLNGMETQYF TGCGCCAGCAGTGACGGCCTCAACGGGATGGAGACCCAGTACTTC NA NA TRBJ2-5 TRBV10-2
CASSLIREGGHEQFF TGCGCCAGCAGCTTGATCCGGGAGGGAGGGCATGAGCAGTTCTTC TRBD2 NA TRBJ2-1 TRBV5-1
CASSRSGDEQYF TGTGCCAGCAGCCGCAGCGGAGACGAGCAGTACTTC NA once TRBJ2-7 TRBV3-1/TRBV3-2
CASSLGTSGGFPYEQYF TGTGCCAGCAGTCTCGGGACTAGCGGGGGCTTTCCCTACGAGCAGTACTTC TRBD2 NA TRBJ2-7 TRBV27
CASSIGTGDSRNEKLFF TGTGCCAGTAGTATAGGAACAGGAGACAGCCGCAATGAAAAACTGTTTTTT NA NA TRBJ1-4 TRBV19
CASSPGAETEAFF TGTGCCAGCAGTCCCGGTGCGGAGACTGAAGCTTTCTTT NA NA TRBJ1-1 TRBV6-6
CASSAGVSNQPQHF TGTGCCAGCAGCGCAGGGGTTAGCAATCAGCCCCAGCATTTT NA NA TRBJ1-5 TRBV11-2
CSATGDEQFF TGCAGTGCTACAGGGGATGAGCAGTTCTTC NA NA TRBJ2-1 TRBV20-1
CASSLEPSGSGSYEQYF TGTGCCAGCAGTTTAGAGCCTAGCGGGAGTGGTTCCTACGAGCAGTACTTC TRBD2 NA TRBJ2-7 TRBV27
CASSSSGLALGSNSPLHF TGTGCCAGTAGTAGCTCCGGACTGGCCTTAGGGAGTAATTCACCCCTCCACTTT NA NA TRBJ1-6 TRBV19
CASSILGVSTDTQYF TGTGCCAGCAGTATATTGGGAGTTAGCACAGATACGCAGTATTTT NA few TRBJ2-3 TRBV7-3
CASSGPLKNTEAFF TGCGCCAGCAGCGGGCCCTTAAAGAACACTGAAGCTTTCTTT NA NA TRBJ1-1 TRBV4-1
CASSVGPGQPSNQPQHF TGTGCCAGCAGTGTCGGGCCGGGACAGCCTAGCAATCAGCCCCAGCATTTT TRBD1 NA TRBJ1-5 TRBV2
CASRLGRGRPDTQYF TGTGCCAGTAGGTTGGGCAGGGGACGGCCAGATACGCAGTATTTT NA once TRBJ2-3 TRBV19
CASSLKSVSWRQYF TGTGCCAGCAGTTTAAAAAGCGTCTCATGGAGGCAGTACTTC NA NA TRBJ2-7 TRBV28
CASKVRTGANYGYEQYF TGCGCCAGCAAGGTCAGGACAGGAGCCAACTACGGGTACGAGCAGTACTTC TRBD1 NA TRBJ2-7 TRBV5-1
CARSGAGGAYGANVLTF TGTGCCAGAAGCGGGGCAGGGGGCGCTTACGGGGCCAACGTCCTGACTTTC NA NA TRBJ2-6 TRBV13
CASSGGGGSQYEQYF TGTGCCAGTAGTGGTGGTGGCGGGAGTCAATACGAGCAGTACTTC TRBD2 NA TRBJ2-7 TRBV19
CATSQGETQYF TGTGCCACCTCCCAGGGAGAGACCCAGTACTTC NA NA TRBJ2-5 TRBV24-1
CASSPGQPSTDTQYF TGCGCCAGCAGCCCAGGACAGCCTAGCACAGATACGCAGTATTTT NA NA TRBJ2-3 TRBV5-1
CASSLSVGADTQYF TGTGCCAGCAGTTTATCGGTGGGAGCAGATACGCAGTATTTT NA NA TRBJ2-3 TRBV27
CASGQTRDFPMNTEAFF TGTGCTAGTGGTCAAACAAGGGACTTCCCTATGAACACTGAAGCTTTCTTT NA NA TRBJ1-1 TRBV12-5
CSVDGLAGVNEQFF TGCAGCGTTGATGGGCTAGCGGGAGTCAATGAGCAGTTCTTC TRBD2 NA TRBJ2-1 TRBV29-1
CASSLGLAGVYEQYF TGTGCCAGCAGCCTAGGACTAGCGGGAGTGTACGAGCAGTACTTC TRBD2 NA TRBJ2-7 TRBV5-5
CASSVGGQGRSGNTIYF TGTGCCAGCAGTGTTGGAGGACAGGGCCGCTCTGGAAACACCATATATTTT TRBD1 once TRBJ1-3 TRBV2
CASSQPTPRSGRLDNEQFF TGTGCCAGCAGCCAACCTACCCCGAGGAGCGGGAGGTTGGACAATGAGCAGTTCTTC TRBD2 NA TRBJ2-1 TRBV14
CASSPASLAGSDTQYF TGTGCCAGCTCACCCGCCTCTTTAGCGGGATCAGATACGCAGTATTTT TRBD2 NA TRBJ2-3 TRBV18
CASSVGEGVTEAFF TGTGCCAGCAGCGTAGGGGAAGGGGTAACTGAAGCTTTCTTT NA NA TRBJ1-1 TRBV9
CASSLLAGVSTDTQYF TGTGCCAGCAGTCTACTAGCGGGAGTCTCGACAGATACGCAGTATTTT TRBD2 NA TRBJ2-3 TRBV2
CSAGTSGSHDTQYF TGCAGCGCCGGAACTAGCGGGAGTCACGATACGCAGTATTTT TRBD2 NA TRBJ2-3 TRBV29-1
CASSPPQGIREQYF TGTGCCAGCTCACCACCCCAGGGGATCAGGGAGCAGTACTTC NA NA TRBJ2-7 TRBV18
CASRDTGTNSYEQYF TGTGCCAGCAGAGACACCGGGACAAACTCCTACGAGCAGTACTTC NA NA TRBJ2-7 TRBV6-6